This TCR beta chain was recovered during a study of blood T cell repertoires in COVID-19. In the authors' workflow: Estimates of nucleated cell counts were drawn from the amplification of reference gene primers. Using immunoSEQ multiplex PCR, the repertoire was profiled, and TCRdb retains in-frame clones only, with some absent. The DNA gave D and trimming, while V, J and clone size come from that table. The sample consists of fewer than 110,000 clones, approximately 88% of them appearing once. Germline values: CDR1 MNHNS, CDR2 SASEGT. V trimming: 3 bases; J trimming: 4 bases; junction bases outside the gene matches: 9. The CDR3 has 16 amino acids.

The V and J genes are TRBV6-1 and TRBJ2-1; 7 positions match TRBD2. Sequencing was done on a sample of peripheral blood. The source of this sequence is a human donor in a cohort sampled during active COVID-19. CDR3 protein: CASSDPGLTFYNEQFF. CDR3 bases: TGTGCCAGCAGTGATCCGGGACTAACATTTTACAATGAGCAGTTCTTC.